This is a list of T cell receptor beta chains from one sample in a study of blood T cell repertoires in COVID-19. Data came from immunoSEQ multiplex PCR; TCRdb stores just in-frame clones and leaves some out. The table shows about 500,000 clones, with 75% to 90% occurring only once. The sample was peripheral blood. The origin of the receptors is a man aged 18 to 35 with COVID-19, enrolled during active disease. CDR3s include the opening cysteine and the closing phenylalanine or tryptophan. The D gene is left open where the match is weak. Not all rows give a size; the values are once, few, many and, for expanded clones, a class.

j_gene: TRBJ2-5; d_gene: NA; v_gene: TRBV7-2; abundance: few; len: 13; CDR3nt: TGTGCCAGCAGCTTAGGACAGCAAGAGACCCAGTACTTC; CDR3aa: CASSLGQQETQYF
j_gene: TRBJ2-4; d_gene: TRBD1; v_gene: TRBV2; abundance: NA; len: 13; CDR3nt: TGTGCCAGCTTCAGGGGCAGGGGGAACATTCAGTACTTC; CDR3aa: CASFRGRGNIQYF
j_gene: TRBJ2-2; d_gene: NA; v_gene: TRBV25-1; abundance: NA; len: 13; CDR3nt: TGTGCCAGCAGTGAAAGCCGGTCCGGGGAGCTGTTTTTT; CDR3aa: CASSESRSGELFF
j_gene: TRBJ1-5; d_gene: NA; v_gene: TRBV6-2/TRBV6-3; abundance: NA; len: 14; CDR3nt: TGTGCCAGCAGTTCCCCGACAGTCAATCAGCCCCAGCATTTT; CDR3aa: CASSSPTVNQPQHF
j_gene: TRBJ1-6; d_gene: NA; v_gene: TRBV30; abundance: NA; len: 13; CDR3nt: TGTGCCACCTCCGGGGTCCATAATTCACCCCTCCACTTT; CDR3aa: CATSGVHNSPLHF
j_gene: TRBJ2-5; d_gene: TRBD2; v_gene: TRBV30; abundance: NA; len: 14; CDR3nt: TGTGCCTGGAGACCTAGCGGGAGGCTAGAGACCCAGTACTTC; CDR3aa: CAWRPSGRLETQYF
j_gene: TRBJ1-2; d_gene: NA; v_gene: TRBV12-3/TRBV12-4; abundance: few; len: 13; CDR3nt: TGTGCCAGCAGTGAGACTCTGAACTATGGCTACACCTTC; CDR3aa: CASSETLNYGYTF
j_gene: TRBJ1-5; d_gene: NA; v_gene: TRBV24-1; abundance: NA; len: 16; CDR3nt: TGTGCCACCAGTGAAGGGTTTGGGGCCAGCAATCAGCCCCAGCATTTT; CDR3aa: CATSEGFGASNQPQHF
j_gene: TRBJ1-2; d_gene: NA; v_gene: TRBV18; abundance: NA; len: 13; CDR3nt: TGTGCCAGCTCACCCGGGACAACCTATGGCTACACCTTC; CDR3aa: CASSPGTTYGYTF
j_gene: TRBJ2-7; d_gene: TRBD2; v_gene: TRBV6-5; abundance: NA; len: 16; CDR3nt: TGTGCCAGCAGTTACATAGTACTAGCGGGACGTTACGAGCAGTACTTC; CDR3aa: CASSYIVLAGRYEQYF
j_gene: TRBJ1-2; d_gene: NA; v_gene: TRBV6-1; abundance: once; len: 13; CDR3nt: TGTGCCAGCAGTGAGTTCAATAACTATGGCTACACCTTC; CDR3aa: CASSEFNNYGYTF
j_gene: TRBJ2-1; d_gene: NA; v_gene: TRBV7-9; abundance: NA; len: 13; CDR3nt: TGTGCCAGCAGCCCCCCCGGGGGATCTGAGCAGTTCTTC; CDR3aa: CASSPPGGSEQFF
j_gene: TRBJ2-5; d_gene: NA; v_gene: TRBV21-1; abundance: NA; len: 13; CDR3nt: TGTGCCAGGGGGGGGACCCTTGGGGAGACCCAGTACTTC; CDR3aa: CARGGTLGETQYF
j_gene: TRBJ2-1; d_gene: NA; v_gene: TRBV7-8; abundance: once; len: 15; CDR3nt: TGTGCCAGCAGCCTAAGACTAGAGGGAACGAATGAGCAGTTCTTC; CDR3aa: CASSLRLEGTNEQFF
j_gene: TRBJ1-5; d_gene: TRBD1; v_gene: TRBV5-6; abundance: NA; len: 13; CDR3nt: TGTGCCAGCAGCTTGTCGACAGGGAGGACCCAGCATTTT; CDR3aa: CASSLSTGRTQHF
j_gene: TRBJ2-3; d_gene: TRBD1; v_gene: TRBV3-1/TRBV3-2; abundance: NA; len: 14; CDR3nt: TGTGCCAGCAGCCGGACAGGGGCACAAGATACGCAGTATTTT; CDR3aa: CASSRTGAQDTQYF
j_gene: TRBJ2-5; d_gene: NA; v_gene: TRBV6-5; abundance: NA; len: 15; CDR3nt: TGTGCCAGCAGTTACGAGACCGCCGCGAGGGAGACCCAGTACTTC; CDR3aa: CASSYETAARETQYF
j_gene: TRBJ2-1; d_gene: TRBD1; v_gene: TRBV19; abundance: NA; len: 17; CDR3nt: TGTGCCAGTAGTCATCGGGGACAGGGGGCGAAAGGCTATGAGCAGTTCTTC; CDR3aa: CASSHRGQGAKGYEQFF
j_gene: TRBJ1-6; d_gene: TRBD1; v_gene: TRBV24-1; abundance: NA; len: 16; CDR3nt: TGTGCCACCAGTGAGGCCGGGACAGGGGGTAATTCACCCCTCCACTTT; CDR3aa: CATSEAGTGGNSPLHF
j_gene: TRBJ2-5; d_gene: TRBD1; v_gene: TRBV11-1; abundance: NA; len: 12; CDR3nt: TGTGCCAGCAGCCCACTGGGACAGGGAGGATACTTC; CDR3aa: CASSPLGQGGYF
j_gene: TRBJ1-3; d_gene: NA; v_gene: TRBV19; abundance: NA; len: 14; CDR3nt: TGTGCCAGTAGGAGAGGGACTGGTGGAAACACCATATATTTT; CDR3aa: CASRRGTGGNTIYF
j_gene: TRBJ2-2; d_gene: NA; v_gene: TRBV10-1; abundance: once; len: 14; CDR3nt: TGCGCCAGCAAAAAGACAGGGAACACCGGGGAGCTGTTTTTT; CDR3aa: CASKKTGNTGELFF